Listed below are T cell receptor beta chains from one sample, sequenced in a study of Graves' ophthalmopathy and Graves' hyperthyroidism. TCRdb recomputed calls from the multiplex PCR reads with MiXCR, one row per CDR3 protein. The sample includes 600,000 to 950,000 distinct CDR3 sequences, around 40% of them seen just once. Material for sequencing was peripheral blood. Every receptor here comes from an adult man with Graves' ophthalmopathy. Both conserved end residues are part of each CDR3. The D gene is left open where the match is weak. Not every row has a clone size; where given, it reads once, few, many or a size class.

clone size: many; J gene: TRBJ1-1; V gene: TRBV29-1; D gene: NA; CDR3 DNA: TGCAGCGTTGTACCAAAGGGGGAAGCTTTCTTT; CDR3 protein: CSVVPKGEAFF
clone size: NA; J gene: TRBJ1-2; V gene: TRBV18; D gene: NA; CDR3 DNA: TGTGCCAGCTCACCCCAGGCTTCCTATGGCTACACCTTC; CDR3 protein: CASSPQASYGYTF
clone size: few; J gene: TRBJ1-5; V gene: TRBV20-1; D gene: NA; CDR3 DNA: TGCAGTCTCACTAGCCGGGGGGCAGGTCAGCCCCAGCATTTT; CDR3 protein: CSLTSRGAGQPQHF
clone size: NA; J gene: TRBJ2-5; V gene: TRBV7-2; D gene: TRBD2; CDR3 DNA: TGTGCCAGCAGACGCGCCGGGACTAGCAGACAAGAGACCCAGTACTTC; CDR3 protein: CASRRAGTSRQETQYF
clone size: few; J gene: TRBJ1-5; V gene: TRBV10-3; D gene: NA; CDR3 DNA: TGTGCCAGCAGTGAAGCGCTAGGGAAAAATCAGCCCCAGCATTTT; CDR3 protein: CASSEALGKNQPQHF
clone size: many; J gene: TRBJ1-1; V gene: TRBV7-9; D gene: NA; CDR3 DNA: TGTGCCAGCAGCTTAGCCCAGGCCATGAACACTGAAGCTTTCTTT; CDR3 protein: CASSLAQAMNTEAFF
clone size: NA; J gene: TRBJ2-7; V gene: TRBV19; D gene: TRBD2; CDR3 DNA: TGTGCCAGTAGTCGAAGGGGACTAGCGGAAATCTACGAGCAGTACTTC; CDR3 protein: CASSRRGLAEIYEQYF
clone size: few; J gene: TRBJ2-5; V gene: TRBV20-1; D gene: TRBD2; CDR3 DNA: TGCAGTGCTACCCCGGGACTAGCCTCCAGAAGGGGAGAGACCCAGTACTTC; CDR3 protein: CSATPGLASRRGETQYF
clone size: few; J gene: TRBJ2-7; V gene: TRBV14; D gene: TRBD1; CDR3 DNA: TGTGCCAGCAGCCAATTTGTGGGGACAGGGTTGTCCGAGCAGTACTTC; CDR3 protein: CASSQFVGTGLSEQYF
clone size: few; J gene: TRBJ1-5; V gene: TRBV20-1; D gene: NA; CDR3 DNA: TGCAGTGCTAGATCCACTAGCAATCAGCCCCAGCATTTT; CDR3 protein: CSARSTSNQPQHF
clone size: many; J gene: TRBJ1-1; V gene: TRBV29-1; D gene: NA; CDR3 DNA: TGCAGCGTGTGGGGGGAAACTGAAGCTTTCTTT; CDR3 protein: CSVWGETEAFF
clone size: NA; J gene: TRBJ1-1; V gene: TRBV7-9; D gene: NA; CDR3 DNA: TGCGCCAGCAGCCAAGAGGTTATGACTGAAGCTTTCTTT; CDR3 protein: CASSQEVMTEAFF
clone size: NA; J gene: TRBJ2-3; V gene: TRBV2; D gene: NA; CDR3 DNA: TGTGCCAGCAGCTGGCGGGGCACAGATACGCAGTATTTT; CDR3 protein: CASSWRGTDTQYF